Below, 19 T cell receptor beta chains from the same sample are listed, as sequenced in a study of T cell responses to AZD1222 COVID-19 vaccine. Sequenced by immunoSEQ multiplex PCR; TCRdb stores in-frame clones only, minus some. Among 85,000 to 130,000 clones, over 75% were seen once, and the ten largest hold around 8.7%. The input for sequencing was peripheral blood, taken on day 0 of AZD1222 vaccination. The receptors come from an adult in good health.

The rearrangement links TRBV19 to TRBJ2-7; D not resolved. V was pared by 3 bases and J by 6 bases, with 12 bases between. The CDR3 loop spans 13 amino acids. Germline V lookup: CDR1 LNHDA, CDR2 SQIVND (reference sequence). The CDR3 region is CASSIWSSGEQYF. In DNA, the CDR3 is TGTGCCAGTAGTATTTGGTCCTCTGGCGAGCAGTACTTC.

This clone was observed once. The chain has TRBV5-1 and TRBJ1-2, with no clear D. Germline lookup yields CDR1 SGHRS and CDR2 YFSETQ. V was trimmed by 0 bases and J by 6 bases, leaving 9 bases between them. The CDR3 covers 13 residues. The CDR3 coding sequence is TGCGCCAGCAGCTTGGTCTTAAGGGATGGCTACACCTTC. It translates to CASSLVLRDGYTF.

The chain recombines TRBV15 with TRBJ2-7, with TRBD1 matching over 10 bases. CDR1 and CDR2 from the germline V gene are LNHNV and YYDKDF (reference sequence). The trim removed 5 bases at V and 6 bases at J, leaving 7 bases unmatched. The CDR3 runs 14 residues. The CDR3 sequence: CATSPRQGAAEQYF. CDR3 sequence (DNA): TGTGCCACCAGCCCACGACAGGGGGCGGCCGAGCAGTACTTC. The whole variable domain, remainder taken from reference TRBV15 and TRBJ2-7, is DAMVIQNPRYQVTQFGKPVTLSCSQTLNHNVMYWYQQKSSQAPKLLFHYYDKDFNNEADTPDNFQSRRPNTSFCFLDIRSPGLGDTAMYLCATSPRQGAAEQYFGPGTRLTVT.

The chain joins TRBV5-8 to TRBJ2-3, with D maybe TRBD1 (5 bases). The CDR3 has 16 amino acids. Germline V gene data show CDR1 as SGHTS and CDR2 as YDEGEE. V shed 6 bases and J shed 2 bases, with 19 bases lying between them. The CDR3 DNA reads TGTGCCAGCACCATGCTTGGGCAGGGCGACACAGATACGCAGTATTTT. This encodes CASTMLGQGDTDTQYF.

The V and J genes are TRBV27 and TRBJ1-5; D remains ambiguous. This CDR3 region has 15 residues. The V gene's germline CDR1 is MNHEY and CDR2 SMNVEV (reference sequence). The germline V and J ends were trimmed by 7 bases and 0 bases, with 13 bases remaining between them. As DNA, the CDR3 is TGTGCCAGCACCTCGTATTGGAATAGCAATCAGCCCCAGCATTTT. It encodes CASTSYWNSNQPQHF.

This clone appeared a few times. This chain links TRBV14 with TRBJ1-2; possibly TRBD1 for D (5 bases). This CDR3 is built from 13 residues. Germline V lookup: CDR1 SGHDN, CDR2 FVKESK. Trimming removed 5 bases at V and 4 bases at J, with 11 bases between. The CDR3 region is CASSKQVTYGYTF. The DNA for the CDR3 is TGTGCCAGCAGCAAACAGGTTACCTATGGCTACACCTTC.

This chain links TRBV28 with TRBJ1-2, with TRBD1 identical over 8 bases. J lost 4 bases, V lost 6 bases, and 13 bases had no gene match. The CDR3 is 16 residues long. Germline V gene sequence: CDR1 MDHEN, CDR2 SYDVKM. In DNA form, the CDR3 reads TGTGCCAGCAGCTTACCTCAGGGGGCGCGAATCTATGGCTACACCTTC. Its translation: CASSLPQGARIYGYTF.

This sequence joins TRBV6-5 and TRBJ1-1; tentatively, D is TRBD1 (5 bases). The germline gives CDR1 MNHEY, CDR2 SVGAGI. Trimming removed 10 bases from V and 1 base from J, with 13 bases in between. This CDR3 has 13 amino acids. Here the CDR3 DNA reads TGTGCCACCTTACGGGGGGGGAACACTGAAGCTTTCTTT. Its protein is CATLRGGNTEAFF.

The rearrangement uses TRBV30 and TRBJ2-7; TRBD1 aligns across 8 bases. The J segment lost 0 bases and the V segment lost 6 bases, leaving 7 bases of the junction unmatched. Germline V gene sequence: CDR1 GTSNPN, CDR2 SVGIG (reference sequence). The CDR3 runs 14 residues. The DNA for the CDR3 is TGTGCCTGCCACCGGGACAGGAGCTCCTACGAGCAGTACTTC. Translating it yields CACHRDRSSYEQYF.

The V and J genes are TRBV5-1 and TRBJ2-7; TRBD1 matches at 7 bases. V lost 6 bases and J lost 0; bases outside the gene matches: 9. Per the germline V gene, CDR1 is SGHRS and CDR2 is YFSETQ. CDR3 length: 15 residues. This chain's CDR3 is CASKPSGQISYEQYF. The CDR3 bases are TGCGCCAGCAAACCCTCGGGACAGATCTCCTACGAGCAGTACTTC.

The chain uses TRBV3-1 (or the pseudogene TRBV3-2) and TRBJ2-7; 8 nucleotides line up with TRBD2. CDR3 length: 17 residues. Germline lookup yields CDR1 LGHDT and CDR2 YNNKEL (reference sequence). V was clipped by 0 bases and J by 5 bases; unmatched bases: 12. Written as DNA, the CDR3 is TGTGCCAGCAGCCAAGATACAGGACTAGCCCCACGCGACGAGCAGTACTTC. Amino acids: CASSQDTGLAPRDEQYF.

The chain combines TRBV28 with TRBJ2-2; D is undetermined. Trimming shortened V by 6 bases and J by 6 bases, and 11 bases separated the two germline ends. Germline values: CDR1 MDHEN, CDR2 SYDVKM. The CDR3 loop spans 13 amino acids. DNA of the CDR3: TGTGCCAGCAGATCCCGGGTCTCCGGGGAGCTGTTTTTT. Its translation is CASRSRVSGELFF.

The chain joins TRBV19 to TRBJ2-7; either TRBD1 or TRBD2 may supply D (5 bases each). The V gene's germline CDR1 is LNHDA and CDR2 SQIVND (reference sequence). V was cut by 8 bases and J by 7 bases, with 24 bases left in between. The length of the CDR3 is 15 residues. The DNA for the CDR3 is TGTGCCAGTGCCGTGCCGGCCGGGGCTAGCTGGGAGCAGTACTTC. This gives the protein CASAVPAGASWEQYF.

The V call is TRBV7-2, the J call TRBJ2-7, with D possibly TRBD2 on 6 matching bases. The V and J ends lost 0 bases and 3 bases respectively, with 12 bases between them. The germline gives CDR1 SGHTA, CDR2 FQGNSA. The CDR3 is 15 residues long. The CDR3 is CASSLARGEDYEQYF. The CDR3 DNA is TGTGCCAGCAGCTTAGCACGCGGGGAAGACTACGAGCAGTACTTC. Supplemented by reference TRBV7-2 and TRBJ2-7, the full variable domain reads GAGVSQSPSNKVTEKGKDVELRCDPISGHTALYWYRQSLGQGLEFLIYFQGNSAPDKSGLPSDRFSAERTGGSVSTLTIQRTQQEDSAVYLCASSLARGEDYEQYFGPGTRLTVT.

The chain employs TRBV14 and TRBJ2-7, with 10 positions matching TRBD1. J lost 3 bases, V lost 1 base, and 3 bases had no gene match. The V gene's germline CDR1 is SGHDN and CDR2 FVKESK. CDR3 length: 15 residues. CDR3 nucleotide sequence: TGTGCCAGCAGCCAAGGCGGGACAGGGGTCTACGAGCAGTACTTC. This encodes CASSQGGTGVYEQYF.

The rearrangement uses TRBV28 and TRBJ1-2; D is possibly TRBD1 (5 bases). The germline CDR1 and CDR2 sequences are MDHEN and SYDVKM. V was cut by 6 bases and J by 0 bases, with 11 bases left in between. The CDR3 is 14 amino acids. CDR3 sequence (DNA): TGTGCCAGCAGACTAGGAGGGGCTAACTATGGCTACACCTTC. Translated, it gives CASRLGGANYGYTF.

This clone was found a few times. The V and J genes are TRBV10-3 and TRBJ2-7, with D unclear. Germline V gene lookup returns CDR1 ENHRY and CDR2 SYGVKD. Trimming removed 0 bases at V and 4 bases at J, with 10 bases between. The CDR3 has 14 amino acids. The CDR3 here is CAISESGSMYEQYF. For the CDR3, the DNA is TGTGCCATCAGTGAGTCTGGATCGATGTACGAGCAGTACTTC.

The V gene is TRBV4-3, the J gene TRBJ1-2, with 7 positions matching TRBD1. CDR1 and CDR2 from the germline V gene are LGHNA and YSLEER. Trimming removed 4 bases from V and 3 bases from J; junction bases left unmatched: 8. The CDR3 is 15 residues long. As DNA, the CDR3 is TGCGCCAGCAGCCTCCAAAAAGGGGGCCACTATGGCTACACCTTC. Translating gives CASSLQKGGHYGYTF.

The CDR3 nucleotides are TGTGCCAGCAGTCGAGACAGGGACCCCAATCAGCCCCAGCATTTT. Amino acids: CASSRDRDPNQPQHF. The chain employs TRBV28 and TRBJ1-5, with TRBD1 matching over 7 bases. V was pared by 5 bases and J by 3 bases, with 7 bases of the junction left unmatched. CDR1 is MDHEN and CDR2 is SYDVKM in the germline V gene. The CDR3 runs 15 residues.